Following are 17 T cell receptor beta chains from one sample sequenced in a study of lymphopenia after photon versus proton radiotherapy. The data were produced by immunoSEQ multiplex PCR, yet TCRdb's version contains in-frame clones alone and is incomplete. Counted here are approximately 24,000 clones, roughly 87% occurring once; the ten biggest clones make up roughly a fifth. The specimen was peripheral blood, collected from a patient treated with photon-based radiotherapy. These receptors originate from a middle-aged man with gastric cancer.

The chain joins TRBV6-5 to TRBJ2-5, with 11 nucleotides matching TRBD2. Germline V lookup: CDR1 MNHEY, CDR2 SVGAGI. This CDR3 has 16 residues. V gave up 0 bases and J gave up 5 bases; unmatched junction bases: 5. The CDR3 sequence is CASSYSGTSGGETQYF. As DNA, the CDR3 is TGTGCCAGCAGTTACTCAGGGACTAGCGGAGGCGAGACCCAGTACTTC.

The chain is built from TRBV10-2 and TRBJ1-1, with TRBD1 matching 9 bases. CDR1 is WSHSY, CDR2 SAAADI, per germline. The CDR3 contains 13 residues. J gave up 5 bases and V 6 bases, and 4 bases lay outside the gene matches. This CDR3 reads CASRTGGGTEAFF. As DNA, the CDR3 is TGCGCCAGCAGGACAGGGGGAGGTACTGAAGCTTTCTTT.

This clone was recorded a few times. This chain uses TRBV6-4 with TRBJ2-1; D might be TRBD2 (6 bases). CDR1 is MRHNA, CDR2 SNTAGT, per germline. The germline V and J ends were trimmed by 0 bases and 6 bases, with 15 bases remaining between them. This CDR3 is 16 amino acids long. The DNA for the CDR3 is TGTGCCAGCAGTGACTCTCTGGGGGGTCCGGGCAATGAGCAGTTCTTC. This codes for CASSDSLGGPGNEQFF.

The chain links TRBV2 to TRBJ2-3; perhaps TRBD2 as D (5 bases). Trimming removed 6 bases from V and 7 bases from J, with 14 bases in between. Germline CDR1 is SNHLY and CDR2 is FYNNEI. The CDR3 consists of 13 residues. CDR3 protein: CASRDWHNNTQYF. The CDR3 nucleotides are TGTGCCAGCAGGGACTGGCACAATAATACGCAGTATTTT.

The V call is TRBV6-1, the J call TRBJ2-7; D gene ambiguous. CDR1 and CDR2 (germline): MNHNS, SASEGT. V shed 6 bases and J shed 5 bases, with 8 bases lying between them. This CDR3 is 11 amino acids long. The CDR3 bases are TGTGCCAGCAGAGTAGCCCACGAGCAGTACGTC. Its translation: CASRVAHEQYV.

In this sample, this clone turned up once. The CDR3 here is CASSLGGQASYEQYF. The CDR3 region has the DNA TGTGCCAGCAGCCTCGGGGGGCAGGCCTCCTACGAGCAGTACTTC. V gene TRBV7-6 combines with J gene TRBJ2-7; the D gene is possibly TRBD2 (7 bases). This CDR3 has 15 residues. Trimming pared 5 bases from V and 0 bases from J, leaving 14 bases between. CDR1 SGHVS and CDR2 FNYEAQ come from the germline V gene.

This clone was recorded only once. An end of the junction differs from the germline gene, which may be a read error. CDR3 residues: CASSLDFPQNSEAFF. The CDR3 DNA is TGCGCCAGCAGCTTGGACTTCCCTCAGAACTCTGAAGCTTTCTTT. The gene calls are TRBV5-1 and TRBJ1-1; D not certain. The CDR3 is 15 amino acids. From germline, CDR1 is SGHRS and CDR2 YFSETQ.

This chain uses TRBV9 with TRBJ2-1, with a possible D match to TRBD2 (5 bases). This CDR3 contains 18 residues. Germline CDR1 reads SGDLS; CDR2 reads YYNGEE. V was clipped by 0 bases and J by 9 bases, with 25 bases between them. This chain's CDR3 is CASSVELETGGYYGEQFF. CDR3 nucleotides: TGTGCCAGCAGCGTAGAGTTAGAGACGGGCGGGTACTATGGTGAGCAGTTCTTC.

The chain uses TRBV27 and TRBJ2-3; 9 bases are a match to TRBD1. This CDR3 spans 15 amino acids. J was trimmed by 5 bases and V by 4 bases; bases with no gene match: 7. The germline CDR1 and CDR2 sequences are MNHEY and SMNVEV (reference sequence). CDR3 protein: CASSSGQGRRDTQYF. The CDR3 DNA reads as TGTGCCAGCAGTTCCGGACAGGGGAGGAGAGATACGCAGTATTTT.

CDR3 coding DNA: TGTGCCAGTAGTATAACAGCAACCTACGAGCAGTACTTC. Its protein product is CASSITATYEQYF. This rearrangement joins TRBV19 to TRBJ2-7; no definite D call. Between the trimmed V and J ends, which lost 2 bases and 2 bases, there was a span of 7 bases. The CDR3 totals 13 residues. CDR1 is LNHDA, CDR2 SQIVND, per germline (reference sequence).

The V and J genes are TRBV7-9 and TRBJ2-5; tentatively, D is TRBD2 (5 bases). This CDR3 spans 14 amino acids. Germline V gene data show CDR1 as SEHNR and CDR2 as FQNEAQ (reference sequence). The V end lost 9 bases, the J end lost 0 bases, and 14 bases lay between the germline ends. CDR3 nucleotide sequence: TGTGCCAGTTCCGAAGCGGAGTACCAAGAGACCCAGTACTTC. Translation gives CASSEAEYQETQYF. Filled out from reference TRBV7-9 and TRBJ2-5, the complete variable domain reads DTGVSQNPRHKITKRGQNVTFRCDPISEHNRLYWYRQTLGQGPEFLTYFQNEAQLEKSRLLSDRFSAERPKGSFSTLEIQRTEQGDSAMYLCASSEAEYQETQYFGPGTRLLVL.

The chain has TRBV5-5 and TRBJ1-5, with TRBD1 matching 10 bases. The CDR3 is 17 amino acids. J gave up 7 bases and V 4 bases, and 14 bases lay outside the gene matches. Germline values: CDR1 SGHKS, CDR2 YYEKEE (reference sequence). The CDR3 coding sequence is TGTGCCAGCAGCCGATCCGGGACAGGGGCCGCGGGGCAGCCCCAGCATTTT. It encodes CASSRSGTGAAGQPQHF.

By sample share, this clone is medium-sized (0.01 to 0.1%). J is TRBJ1-2 and V is TRBV15; a weak D match, TRBD1 (5 bases). Germline-derived CDR1 and CDR2 are LNHNV and YYDKDF (reference sequence). The V gene lost 8 bases and the J gene lost 0 bases, with 13 bases spanning the gap. The length of the CDR3 is 14 residues. CDR3 amino acids: CATGWGTSNYGYTF. The DNA for the CDR3 is TGTGCCACCGGATGGGGGACCTCTAACTATGGCTACACCTTC.

The gene calls are TRBV7-2 and TRBJ2-1; D gene unclear. The CDR3 contains 15 residues. Germline-derived CDR1 and CDR2 are SGHTA and FQGNSA. V was cut by 1 base and J by 6 bases, with 13 bases left in between. CDR3 DNA: TGTGCCAGCAGCTTAGTCGGGTCAGTGGGCAATGAGCAGTTCTTC. Translated, it gives CASSLVGSVGNEQFF.

This chain connects TRBV9 to TRBJ2-3; a possible D gene is TRBD2 (6 bases). Trimming stripped 10 bases from V and 0 bases from J, with 9 bases between. The CDR3 totals 12 residues. Looked up from germline, CDR1 is SGDLS and CDR2 is YYNGEE. CDR3 sequence (DNA): TGTGCCTCCGGGACTAGCACAGATACGCAGTATTTT. It specifies CASGTSTDTQYF.

This chain uses TRBV19 with TRBJ2-2; 7 bases fit TRBD2. The ends lost 3 bases at V and 7 bases at J; junction bases unmatched: 11. The CDR3 spans 16 residues. Germline V gene data show CDR1 as LNHDA and CDR2 as SQIVND (reference sequence). For the CDR3, the DNA is TGTGCCAGTAGTATTTCGGGGGGTTCTTGGGGCGGGGAGCTGTTTTTT. Its protein is CASSISGGSWGGELFF.

The genes are TRBV5-1 and TRBJ2-2; possibly TRBD2 for D (5 bases). CDR3 length: 16 amino acids. Trimming pared 3 bases from V and 5 bases from J, leaving 17 bases between. CDR1 SGHRS and CDR2 YFSETQ come from the germline V gene. CDR3 amino acids: CASSSLSRDSTGELFF. The CDR3, as DNA: TGCGCCAGCAGCTCCTTATCCCGGGATAGTACCGGGGAGCTGTTTTTT.